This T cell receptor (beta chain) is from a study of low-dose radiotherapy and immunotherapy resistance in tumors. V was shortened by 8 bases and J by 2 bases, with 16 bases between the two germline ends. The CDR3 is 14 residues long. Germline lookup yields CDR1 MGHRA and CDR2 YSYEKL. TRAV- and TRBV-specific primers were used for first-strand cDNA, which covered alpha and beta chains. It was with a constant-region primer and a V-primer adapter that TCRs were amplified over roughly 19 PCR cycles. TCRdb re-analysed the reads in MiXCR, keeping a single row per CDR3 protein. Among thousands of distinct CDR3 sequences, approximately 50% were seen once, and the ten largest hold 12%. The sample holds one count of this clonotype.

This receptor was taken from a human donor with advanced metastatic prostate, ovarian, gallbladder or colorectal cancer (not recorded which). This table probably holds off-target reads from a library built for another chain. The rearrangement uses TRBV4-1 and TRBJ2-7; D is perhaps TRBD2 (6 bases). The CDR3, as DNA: TGCGCCAGCCGACTACGGGAGTTCGCCTACGAGCAGTACTTC. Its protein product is CASRLREFAYEQYF.